This entry concerns a single T cell receptor beta chain. The CDR3 sequence is 15 residues long. The junction had 5 bases not matched to a gene; V was cut back by 1 base and J by 7 bases. Germline V gene data show CDR1 as SGDLS and CDR2 as YYNGEE. Here immunoSEQ multiplex PCR was the method, and the copy in TCRdb shows in-frame clones only, minus some. The data hold 350,000 to 450,000 clones, with approximately 90% observed a single time. This entry comes from a study of control samples from healthy donors and cancer patients. The sequenced material came from PBMCs. The V and J genes are TRBV9 and TRBJ2-1, with 10 positions matching TRBD2. This sequence originates from a man between 35 and 55 years old with head and neck cancer. CDR3 sequence: CASSVTSGIMNEQFF. The CDR3 DNA reads TGTGCCAGCAGCGTAACTAGCGGGATAATGAATGAGCAGTTCTTC.